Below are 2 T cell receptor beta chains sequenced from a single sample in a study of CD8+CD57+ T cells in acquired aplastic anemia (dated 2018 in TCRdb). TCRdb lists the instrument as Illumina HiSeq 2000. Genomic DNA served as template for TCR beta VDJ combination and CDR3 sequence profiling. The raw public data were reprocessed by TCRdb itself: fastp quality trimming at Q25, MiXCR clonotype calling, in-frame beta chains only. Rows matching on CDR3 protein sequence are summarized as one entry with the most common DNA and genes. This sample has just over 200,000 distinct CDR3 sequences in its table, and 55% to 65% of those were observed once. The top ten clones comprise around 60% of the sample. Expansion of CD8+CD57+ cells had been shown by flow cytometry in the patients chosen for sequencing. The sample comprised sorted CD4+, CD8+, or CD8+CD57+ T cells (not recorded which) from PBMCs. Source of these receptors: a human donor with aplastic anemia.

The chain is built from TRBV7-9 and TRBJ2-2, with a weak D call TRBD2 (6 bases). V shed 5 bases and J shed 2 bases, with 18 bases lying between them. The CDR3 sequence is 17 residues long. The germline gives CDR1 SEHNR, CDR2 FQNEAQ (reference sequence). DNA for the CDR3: TGTGCCAGCAGCCGCGGGTTTGGGACTGGTAACACCGGGGAGCTGTTTTTT. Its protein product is CASSRGFGTGNTGELFF. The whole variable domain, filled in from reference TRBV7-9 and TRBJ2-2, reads DTGVSQNPRHKITKRGQNVTFRCDPISEHNRLYWYRQTLGQGPEFLTYFQNEAQLEKSRLLSDRFSAERPKGSFSTLEIQRTEQGDSAMYLCASSRGFGTGNTGELFFGEGSRLTVL.

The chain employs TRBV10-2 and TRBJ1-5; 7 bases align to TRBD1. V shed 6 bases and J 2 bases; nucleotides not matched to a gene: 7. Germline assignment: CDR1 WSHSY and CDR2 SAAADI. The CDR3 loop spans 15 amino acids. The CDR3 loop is CASREDRAGNQPQHF. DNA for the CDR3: TGCGCCAGCAGGGAAGACAGGGCGGGCAATCAGCCCCAGCATTTT.